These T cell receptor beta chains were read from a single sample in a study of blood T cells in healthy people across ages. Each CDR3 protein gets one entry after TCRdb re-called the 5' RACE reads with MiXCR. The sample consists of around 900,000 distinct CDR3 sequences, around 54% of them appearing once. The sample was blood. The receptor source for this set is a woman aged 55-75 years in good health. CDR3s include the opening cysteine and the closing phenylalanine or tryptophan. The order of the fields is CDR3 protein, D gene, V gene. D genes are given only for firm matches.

CDR3aa: CASSTGQANTGELFF
d_gene: TRBD1
v_gene: TRBV5-1

CDR3aa: CASSPGTGSVGLNTEAFF
d_gene: TRBD1
v_gene: TRBV5-1

CDR3aa: CASSPTRAYGYTF
d_gene: .
v_gene: TRBV4-1

CDR3aa: CSAPLGYEQYF
d_gene: .
v_gene: TRBV20-1

CDR3aa: CASSPGQATNEKLFF
d_gene: TRBD1
v_gene: TRBV6-5

CDR3aa: CACCLAGTRLGTYEQYF
d_gene: TRBD2
v_gene: TRBV28

CDR3aa: CASRRDTNNYGYTF
d_gene: .
v_gene: TRBV6-1

CDR3aa: CASSDSGRGRYYGYTF
d_gene: .
v_gene: TRBV6-4

CDR3aa: CSARDAGGRNEQFF
d_gene: .
v_gene: TRBV20-1

CDR3aa: CASKGNRGDYGYTF
d_gene: TRBD1
v_gene: TRBV6-5

CDR3aa: CASSYDTSGGRNEQFF
d_gene: TRBD2
v_gene: TRBV6-6

CDR3aa: CASSNRTSGSSYEQYF
d_gene: .
v_gene: TRBV21-1

CDR3aa: CASSWVGLGDAKNIQYF
d_gene: .
v_gene: TRBV5-1

CDR3aa: CSARGPTSTDTQYF
d_gene: .
v_gene: TRBV20-1

CDR3aa: CASSGEGTDTQYF
d_gene: .
v_gene: TRBV2

CDR3aa: CSVGSSSGANVLTF
d_gene: .
v_gene: TRBV29-1

CDR3aa: CSVRDSEYQHF
d_gene: TRBD1
v_gene: TRBV29-1

CDR3aa: CASSVSLAGGPRSETQYF
d_gene: TRBD2
v_gene: TRBV6-1

CDR3aa: CASSPTHYEQYF
d_gene: .
v_gene: TRBV27

CDR3aa: CATSDTGTSGQETQYF
d_gene: TRBD2
v_gene: TRBV24-1

CDR3aa: CASSPGPLETQYF
d_gene: .
v_gene: TRBV11-2

CDR3aa: CASSQRHTNEKLFF
d_gene: .
v_gene: TRBV3-1

CDR3aa: CASSLGAGTGPSYEQYF
d_gene: TRBD1
v_gene: TRBV5-1

CDR3aa: CASSWGLAGAQETQYF
d_gene: TRBD2
v_gene: TRBV6-5

CDR3aa: CASSIARNEQFF
d_gene: .
v_gene: TRBV19

CDR3aa: CASSTTSGRRTYEQYF
d_gene: TRBD2
v_gene: TRBV7-6

CDR3aa: CASSNLGGGRRETQYF
d_gene: .
v_gene: TRBV11-2

CDR3aa: CASKTGEPSSYEQYF
d_gene: TRBD1
v_gene: TRBV28

CDR3aa: CASSQARGLSYNEQFF
d_gene: .
v_gene: TRBV4-1

CDR3aa: CAISARETSETDTQYF
d_gene: TRBD2
v_gene: TRBV10-3

CDR3aa: CASPPGGVPSGYDEQFF
d_gene: .
v_gene: TRBV12-3/TRBV12-4

CDR3aa: CAISELVSTDTQYF
d_gene: .
v_gene: TRBV10-3

CDR3aa: CASSLLGDTDTQYF
d_gene: .
v_gene: TRBV7-2

CDR3aa: CASSPDRGQIMQFF
d_gene: TRBD1
v_gene: TRBV18

CDR3aa: CSASGGAGAGQETQYF
d_gene: .
v_gene: TRBV20-1

CDR3aa: CASSLRDRTNEQYF
d_gene: TRBD1
v_gene: TRBV5-1

CDR3aa: CASSQHYNEQFF
d_gene: .
v_gene: TRBV14

CDR3aa: CASKLQGRGTDTQYF
d_gene: .
v_gene: TRBV2

CDR3aa: CASSQAFISYEQYF
d_gene: .
v_gene: TRBV3-1

CDR3aa: CASSLVNIGETQYF
d_gene: .
v_gene: TRBV7-9

CDR3aa: CASSLTRAGVGEQYF
d_gene: TRBD2
v_gene: TRBV5-1

CDR3aa: CASSLFLGPETQYF
d_gene: .
v_gene: TRBV7-9

CDR3aa: CASSMGTSGITYEQYF
d_gene: TRBD2
v_gene: TRBV4-2

CDR3aa: CASSLIHRASGNEQFF
d_gene: TRBD2
v_gene: TRBV3-1

CDR3aa: CSVGSRGRALDTQYF
d_gene: TRBD2
v_gene: TRBV29-1

CDR3aa: CAISDSYNEELFF
d_gene: .
v_gene: TRBV10-3

CDR3aa: CASSQAGLAGLLSYEQYF
d_gene: TRBD2
v_gene: TRBV4-1

CDR3aa: CASSYTGGSDTQYF
d_gene: TRBD2
v_gene: TRBV3-1

CDR3aa: CSARWQGAIQYF
d_gene: .
v_gene: TRBV20-1

CDR3aa: CSALNGLAGSDTQYF
d_gene: .
v_gene: TRBV20-1

CDR3aa: CASSLSINRPQHF
d_gene: .
v_gene: TRBV28

CDR3aa: CASSWDTNQPQHF
d_gene: .
v_gene: TRBV7-2